This T cell receptor (beta chain) was captured in a study of T cell repertoires in cytomegalovirus infection. Overall study: It can be stated that public TCR beta signatures indicated CMV infection as well as a matching HLA type.

Points from the study as a whole: The ex vivo response was dominated by HLA-C-restricted CMV-specific TCR beta clonotypes. Carriers of CMV plus the relevant HLA were identified by cumulative public TCR beta family frequency.

Concerning this clonotype: Antigen specificity is unknown.

The V gene's germline CDR1 is MNHEY and CDR2 SMNVEV (reference sequence). The CDR3 runs to 18 residues. The trim removed 2 bases at V and 7 bases at J, leaving 16 bases unmatched. TCRdb recomputed calls from the reads with MiXCR, one row per CDR3 protein. The sample lists 500,000 to 600,000 distinct CDR3 sequences, approximately 15% occurring once. This TCR was sampled from a human donor in good health (CMV status not recorded). Some clones in this sample may be carry-over from other donors' samples. The chain joins TRBV27 to TRBJ1-5, with 8 bases identical to TRBD1. Sample: CD8+ T cells from PBMCs. In DNA, the CDR3 is TGTGCCAGCAGTTTACGCCCTCCTCTTACCAGGGGGCTGCAGCCCCAGCATTTT. Translation gives CASSLRPPLTRGLQPQHF.